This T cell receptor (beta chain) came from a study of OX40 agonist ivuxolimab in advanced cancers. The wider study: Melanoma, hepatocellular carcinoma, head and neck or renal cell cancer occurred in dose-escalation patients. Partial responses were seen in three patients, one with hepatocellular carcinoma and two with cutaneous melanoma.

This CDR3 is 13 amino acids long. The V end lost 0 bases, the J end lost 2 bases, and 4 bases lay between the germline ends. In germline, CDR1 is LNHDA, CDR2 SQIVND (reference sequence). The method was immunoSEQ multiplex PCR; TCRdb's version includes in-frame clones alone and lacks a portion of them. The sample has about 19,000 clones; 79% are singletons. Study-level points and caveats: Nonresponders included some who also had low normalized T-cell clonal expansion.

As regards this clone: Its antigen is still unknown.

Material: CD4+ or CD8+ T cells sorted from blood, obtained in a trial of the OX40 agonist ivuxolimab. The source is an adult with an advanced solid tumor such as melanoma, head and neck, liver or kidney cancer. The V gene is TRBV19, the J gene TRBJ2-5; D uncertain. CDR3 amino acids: CASSIDGQETQYF. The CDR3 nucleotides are TGTGCCAGTAGTATAGATGGTCAAGAGACCCAGTACTTC.